These 8 T cell receptor beta chains originate from one sample sequenced in a study of cytomegalovirus exposure and HLA in healthy donors. The PCR was carried out with 60 Vbeta primers and 13 Jbeta primers. Assay used: immunoSEQ multiplex PCR; TCRdb lists only in-frame clones, some missing. The sample contains around 25,000 clones, more than 75% of which appear only once. Sequences were obtained from PBMCs. The receptor set was obtained from a male donor in good health and CMV-seronegative.

V gene TRBV10-3 combines with J gene TRBJ1-5; TRBD1 might be the D (6 bases). The CDR3 contains 13 residues. From germline, CDR1 is ENHRY and CDR2 SYGVKD. The V and J ends lost 10 bases and 5 bases respectively, with 15 bases between them. In nucleotides, the CDR3 is TGTGCCAACATACAGGGCGGCGATCAGCCCCAGCATTTT. Translating it yields CANIQGGDQPQHF.

This clone was seen a few times. This sequence joins TRBV5-1 and TRBJ2-3, with D possibly being TRBD1 (6 bases). Per the germline V gene, CDR1 is SGHRS and CDR2 is YFSETQ. This CDR3 contains 17 residues. Trimming left V 0 bases short and J 2 bases short, with 16 bases between. The chain's CDR3 is CASSLAETGRFTDTQYF. The CDR3 DNA sequence: TGCGCCAGCAGCTTGGCCGAGACAGGACGTTTCACAGATACGCAGTATTTT.

The chain has TRBV28 and TRBJ2-5, with D tentatively TRBD2 (6 bases). V gave up 3 bases and J gave up 9 bases, with 17 bases separating them. From germline, CDR1 is MDHEN and CDR2 SYDVKM. The CDR3 extends over 14 amino acids. For the CDR3, the DNA is TGTGCCAGCAGTTTTCAGTGGGACTCACTGGCCCAGTACTTC. Residues: CASSFQWDSLAQYF.

The chain carries TRBV4-2 and TRBJ2-1; weak D call: TRBD2 (6 bases). The CDR3 extends over 15 amino acids. Looked up from germline, CDR1 is LGHNA and CDR2 is YNFKEQ. Trimming took off 1 base at V and 9 bases at J, with 16 bases between the two ends. For the CDR3, the DNA is TGTGCCAGCAGCCAAGCGGCGGGGCCCCAGGGTGAGCAGTTCTTC. It codes for CASSQAAGPQGEQFF.

With regard to this clone: A junction boundary mismatches the germline segment, possibly from a read error. This chain joins TRBV4-1 and TRBJ2-3; TRBD2 agrees at 9 bases. CDR1 and CDR2 from the germline V gene are MGHRA and YSYEKL. The CDR3 loop spans 18 amino acids. The CDR3 here is CASSEEGAGGPNTDTQYF. CDR3 in DNA: TGCGCCAGCAGCGAAGAAGGGGCGGGAGGGCCTAACACAGATACGCAGTATTTT.

The DNA for the CDR3 is TGCGCCAGCAGCCAAGAAGATCGTACGACAGTATGGAACGAGCAGTACTTC. Amino acid sequence: CASSQEDRTTVWNEQYF. The rearrangement joins TRBV4-1 to TRBJ2-7; D might be TRBD1 (5 bases). Between the trimmed V and J ends, which lost 0 bases and 5 bases, there was a span of 20 bases. CDR3 length: 17 residues. The germline V gene encodes CDR1 MGHRA and CDR2 YSYEKL.

The chain has TRBV28 and TRBJ1-5; 7 bases map to TRBD1. V shed 2 bases and J 6 bases; nucleotides not matched to a gene: 7. Germline values: CDR1 MDHEN, CDR2 SYDVKM. CDR3 length: 15 residues. This chain's CDR3 is CASSLPTGSVQPQHF. Here the CDR3 DNA reads TGTGCCAGCAGTTTACCGACAGGGTCGGTTCAGCCCCAGCATTTT.

This clone has a handful of counts. The chain recombines TRBV7-9 with TRBJ1-5; 7 bases fit TRBD1. V lost 2 bases to trimming and J lost 6 bases; unmatched junction nucleotides: 10. This CDR3 is built from 16 residues. The germline gives CDR1 SEHNR, CDR2 FQNEAQ (reference sequence). Here the CDR3 reads CASSLPYRGEIQPQHF. DNA for the CDR3: TGTGCCAGCAGCTTACCCTACAGGGGCGAGATTCAGCCCCAGCATTTT.